What follows describes a single T cell receptor beta chain. These data originate in a study of PD-L1 blockade in urothelial cancer. In the study overall: The authors examined blood 3 weeks (second dose) and 6 weeks after treatment start.

Method: immunoSEQ multiplex PCR; TCRdb's copy keeps in-frame clones and lacks some. The table lists fewer than 80,000 clones, 81% of them singletons, with roughly 3.5% in the top ten. CDR1 and CDR2 (germline): SGDLS, YYNGEE. V was pared by 3 bases and J by 0 bases, with 3 bases of the junction left unmatched. The CDR3 has 15 residues. The time point is: pretreatment peripheral blood. The rearrangement uses TRBV9 and TRBJ1-1; 9 nucleotides align to TRBD1. The clonotype was recovered from a man in his 70s with urothelial cancer. The source material was PBMCs, sampled around atezolizumab (anti-PD-L1) treatment. CDR3 region: CASSAGQGMNTEAFF. The CDR3, as DNA: TGTGCCAGCAGCGCCGGACAGGGGATGAACACTGAAGCTTTCTTT.